The clone carrying this T cell receptor beta chain ranks as medium-sized. This entry comes from a study of blood T cell repertoires in COVID-19. As for the study in general: The United States, Italy and Spain supplied acute and convalescent COVID-19 samples. T cells, B-cell-depleted T cells, or PBMCs provided the cDNA or gDNA that served as material.

Study processing details: Using reference gene primer amplification, nucleated cell counts were estimated. Clones were sequenced by immunoSEQ multiplex PCR, and TCRdb holds only the in-frame ones, with some missing. The DNA gave D and trimming, while V, J and clone size come from that table. The data show under 25,000 clones, 89% seen once. With V trimmed by 0 bases and J by 4 bases, 6 bases remained unmatched. Germline loops: CDR1 SGHDT, CDR2 YYEEEE. This CDR3 has 15 residues. The origin of this receptor is a woman in her 70s with active COVID-19. The V call is TRBV5-6, the J call TRBJ2-5; 7 nucleotides line up with TRBD2. Input material: peripheral blood. The CDR3 reads CASSLGAGRVETQYF. CDR3 bases: TGTGCCAGCAGCTTGGGGGCAGGGAGGGTAGAGACCCAGTACTTC.